These 7 T cell receptor beta chains share one sample of origin, sequenced in a study of blood T cell repertoires in COVID-19. Here immunoSEQ multiplex PCR was the method, and the copy in TCRdb shows in-frame clones only, minus some. The sample shows around 320,000 clones, 90% of them seen only once. Material: PBMCs or T cells enriched from blood (not recorded which). These receptor sequences come from a woman aged 30 to 39 who had been exposed to COVID-19.

In nucleotides, the CDR3 is TGTGCCATCAGTGATCGAGTTGGTGATACGCAGTATTTT. This codes for CAISDRVGDTQYF. The V gene is TRBV10-3, the J gene TRBJ2-3; no definite D call. Trimming stripped 3 bases from V and 6 bases from J, with 10 bases between. This CDR3 has 13 amino acids. In germline, CDR1 is ENHRY, CDR2 SYGVKD.

The chain combines TRBV7-6 with TRBJ2-7; 11 positions match TRBD2. CDR3 length: 16 residues. Germline trimming cut 2 bases from V and 0 bases from J; bases unmatched to any gene: 3. The germline CDR1 and CDR2 sequences are SGHVS and FNYEAQ. CDR3 residues: CASSLWLAGGSYEQYF. The CDR3 coding sequence is TGTGCCAGCAGCTTATGGCTAGCGGGGGGCTCCTACGAGCAGTACTTC.

In nucleotides, the CDR3 is TGTGCCAGCAGCAGCAACGGGGGGACTGAAGCTTTCTTT. The encoded protein is CASSSNGGTEAFF. The V and J genes are TRBV7-3 and TRBJ1-1; D is possibly TRBD1 (5 bases). CDR1 is SGHTA, CDR2 FQGTGA, per germline. V was trimmed by 5 bases and J by 5 bases, leaving 12 bases between them. The CDR3 extends over 13 amino acids. Based on the CDR3 plus reference TRBV7-3 and TRBJ1-1, the full variable domain is GAGVSQTPSNKVTEKGKYVELRCDPISGHTALYWYRQSLGQGPEFLIYFQGTGAADDSGLPNDRFFAVRPEGSVSTLKIQRTERGDSAVYLCASSSNGGTEAFFGQGTRLTVV.

The chain couples TRBV4-3 to TRBJ1-2; 12 nucleotides line up with TRBD1. This CDR3 has 15 residues. Germline CDR1 LGHNA, CDR2 YSLEER. With V trimmed by 1 base and J by 6 bases, 3 bases remained unmatched. CDR3 residues: CASSQGGQGAHGYTF. In nucleotides, the CDR3 is TGCGCCAGCAGCCAAGGGGGACAGGGGGCGCATGGCTACACCTTC.

This chain connects TRBV7-6 to TRBJ2-5; D is unresolved. Deletions cut 2 bases from V and 3 bases from J, with 7 bases between. The CDR3 is 13 residues long. Germline CDR1 is SGHVS and CDR2 is FNYEAQ. DNA of the CDR3: TGTGCCAGCAGCTTATTCGAGGAAGAGACCCAGTACTTC. Encoded protein: CASSLFEEETQYF.

V gene TRBV6-2 or TRBV6-3 combines with J gene TRBJ2-3; 10 bases fit TRBD2. The germline V gene has CDR1 MNHEY and CDR2 SVGEGT. V lost 0 bases, J lost 2 bases, and 2 bases stayed unmatched. This CDR3 contains 16 residues. CDR3 sequence reads: CASSYSAGGFTDTQYF. For the CDR3, the DNA is TGTGCCAGCAGTTACTCAGCGGGGGGGTTCACAGATACGCAGTATTTT.

Worth noting for this clone: Other DNA sequences of this sample code for an identical CDR3. This chain links TRBV19 with TRBJ1-5; 10 bases match TRBD1. Per germline, CDR1 LNHDA and CDR2 SQIVND (reference sequence). V gave up 6 bases and J gave up 7 bases; unmatched junction bases: 3. The length of the CDR3 is 13 residues. The CDR3 DNA follows: TGTGCCAGTAGCGGGACAGGGGACCAGCCCCAGCATTTT. Translated: CASSGTGDQPQHF.